This passage covers 27 T cell receptor beta chains from one sample sequenced in a study of control samples from healthy donors and cancer patients. The method was immunoSEQ multiplex PCR; TCRdb's version includes in-frame clones alone and lacks a portion of them. This sample has 350,000 to 450,000 clones; over 75% occur once, and the top ten carry about 6.3%. What was sequenced was PBMCs. The receptors originated from a man aged 40-49 years with head and neck cancer.

The chain links TRBV6-5 to TRBJ2-7, with 9 positions matching TRBD1. CDR1 MNHEY and CDR2 SVGAGI come from the germline V gene. This CDR3 contains 16 residues. V was pared by 2 bases and J by 0 bases, with 5 bases of the junction left unmatched. This CDR3 reads CASSYVRTGDSYEQYF. As DNA, the CDR3 is TGTGCCAGCAGTTACGTCCGGACAGGGGACTCCTACGAGCAGTACTTC.

This sequence joins TRBV10-3 and TRBJ1-2, with D possibly matching TRBD1 (5 bases). The CDR3 spans 16 residues. Germline CDR1 and CDR2: ENHRY and SYGVKD. V lost 0 bases and J lost 4, with 15 bases in between. The CDR3 DNA is TGTGCCATCAGTGAGTCTGGCACGGGGCAGGGCTATGGCTACACCTTC. Translation gives CAISESGTGQGYGYTF.

J is TRBJ1-2 and V is TRBV30; D is possibly TRBD1 (6 bases). Germline V gene data show CDR1 as GTSNPN and CDR2 as SVGIG (reference sequence). The V gene lost 3 bases and the J gene lost 3 bases, with 14 bases spanning the gap. There are 14 residues in the CDR3. In DNA, the CDR3 is TGTGCCTGGAGCCGGGGGGGGGCGTACTATGGCTACACCTTC. Protein: CAWSRGGAYYGYTF.

The V gene is TRBV28, the J gene TRBJ2-5, with a weak D call TRBD1 (5 bases). Trimming cost V 10 bases and J 5 bases, with 11 bases left between them. CDR1 and CDR2 (germline): MDHEN, SYDVKM. The CDR3 is 11 residues long. CDR3 residues: CATEGVETQYF. The CDR3 region has the DNA TGTGCCACTGAAGGGGTCGAGACCCAGTACTTC.

The CDR3 nucleotides read TGTGCCAGCAGTCCTGCCGGGGGCGAGCAGTACTTC. This codes for CASSPAGGEQYF. The chain has TRBV4-2 and TRBJ2-7, with D perhaps matching TRBD2 (6 bases). V dropped 6 bases and J dropped 6 bases, with 12 bases sitting between them. The CDR3 consists of 12 residues. Germline loops: CDR1 LGHNA, CDR2 YNFKEQ.

The rearrangement joins TRBV7-9 to TRBJ2-1, with 11 bases that match TRBD2. The CDR3 sequence is 15 residues long. The V gene's germline CDR1 is SEHNR and CDR2 FQNEAQ (reference sequence). After removal of 5 bases from V and 7 bases from J, the junction contained 7 bases not matched to a gene. DNA for the CDR3: TGTGCCAGCAGCGCCTGGACTAGCGGGCGTAATGAGCAGTTCTTC. Translating it yields CASSAWTSGRNEQFF.

The V gene is TRBV7-2, the J gene TRBJ2-5; D gene unclear. Germline assignment: CDR1 SGHTA and CDR2 FQGNSA. This CDR3 has 11 amino acids. V was clipped by 3 bases and J by 2 bases, with 1 base between them. This CDR3 is CASSFQETQYF. As DNA, the CDR3 is TGTGCCAGCAGCTTTCAAGAGACCCAGTACTTC. Full variable domain (rest looked up from reference TRBV7-2 and TRBJ2-5): GAGVSQSPSNKVTEKGKDVELRCDPISGHTALYWYRQSLGQGLEFLIYFQGNSAPDKSGLPSDRFSAERTGGSVSTLTIQRTQQEDSAVYLCASSFQETQYFGPGTRLLVL.

This chain joins TRBV5-4 and TRBJ2-5, with 8 bases fitting TRBD2. CDR1 and CDR2 from the germline V gene are SGHNT and YYREEE (reference sequence). The CDR3 loop spans 15 amino acids. Unmatched junction bases numbered 12, after V lost 4 bases and J lost 7 bases. CDR3 DNA: TGTGCCAGCAGCCACTGGACTAGCCCGGGGCGGACCCAGTACTTC. Its translation: CASSHWTSPGRTQYF.

A single count supports this clone. The chain couples TRBV6-5 to TRBJ2-2; weak D call: TRBD2 (6 bases). This CDR3 is built from 13 residues. V was pared by 2 bases and J by 7 bases, with 8 bases between. Germline V gene sequence: CDR1 MNHEY, CDR2 SVGAGI. CDR3 loop: CASSYPRDGELFF. The CDR3 nucleotides are TGTGCCAGCAGTTACCCGCGGGACGGGGAGCTGTTTTTT.

V and J are TRBV28 and TRBJ2-3; 7 nucleotides align to TRBD1. V lost 5 bases to trimming and J lost 6 bases; unmatched junction nucleotides: 11. The germline gives CDR1 MDHEN, CDR2 SYDVKM. The CDR3 extends over 15 amino acids. CDR3 protein: CASSARTGIADTQYF. For the CDR3, the DNA is TGTGCCAGCAGTGCAAGGACAGGTATTGCGGATACGCAGTATTTT.

The genes are TRBV29-1 and TRBJ1-2; the match to TRBD1 covers 7 bases. The CDR3 runs to 13 residues. Looked up from germline, CDR1 is SQVTM and CDR2 is ANQGSEA. V trimming: 6 bases; J trimming: 4 bases; junction bases outside the gene matches: 8. CDR3 DNA: TGCAGCGTCGAACAGGGGTTCGGCTATGGCTACACCTTC. Protein sequence: CSVEQGFGYGYTF.

The V call is TRBV9, the J call TRBJ1-2; perhaps TRBD1 as D (6 bases). The CDR3 has 13 amino acids. CDR1 is SGDLS, CDR2 YYNGEE, per germline. The V end lost 0 bases, the J end lost 8 bases, and 11 bases lay between the germline ends. The CDR3: CASSVVSGEGYTF. Written as DNA, the CDR3 is TGTGCCAGCAGCGTAGTGTCAGGGGAAGGCTACACCTTC.

The chain couples TRBV7-2 to TRBJ1-2, with D perhaps matching TRBD1 (6 bases). The CDR3 runs 14 residues. Per germline, CDR1 SGHTA and CDR2 FQGNSA. The V end lost 5 bases, the J end lost 2 bases, and 12 bases lay between the germline ends. The CDR3 sequence is CASSRKTGNYGYTF. CDR3 nucleotide sequence: TGTGCCAGCAGCCGGAAGACAGGAAACTATGGCTACACCTTC.

This chain links TRBV5-8 with TRBJ1-2; 7 nucleotides align to TRBD1. The CDR3 loop spans 13 amino acids. J lost 7 bases, V lost 4 bases, and 7 bases had no gene match. CDR1 is SGHTS and CDR2 is YDEGEE in the germline V gene. The DNA for the CDR3 is TGTGCCAGCAGCGGCTCAGGGGGAGGTGGCTACACCTTC. It specifies CASSGSGGGGYTF.

CDR3 in DNA: TGTGCCAGCAGCGTGACAGCCATGAACACCGGGGAGCTGTTTTTT. It encodes CASSVTAMNTGELFF. The genes are TRBV9 and TRBJ2-2; TRBD1 might be the D (5 bases). Germline V gives CDR1 SGDLS, CDR2 YYNGEE. Trimming cost V 2 bases and J 1 base, with 9 bases left between them. The CDR3 runs 15 residues.

This clone was seen a single time. The chain links TRBV20-1 to TRBJ1-1; D might be TRBD1 (6 bases). Trimming took off 3 bases at V and 2 bases at J, with 13 bases between the two ends. The CDR3 spans 14 residues. Per germline, CDR1 DFQATT and CDR2 SNEGSKA (reference sequence). CDR3 nucleotides: TGCAGTGCTAGTCTGGACAGTAGAAACACTGAAGCTTTCTTT. It specifies CSASLDSRNTEAFF.

This sequence joins TRBV11-2 and TRBJ1-5; D is undetermined. The CDR3 is 14 amino acids. V was shortened by 5 bases and J by 3 bases, with 11 bases between the two germline ends. The germline V gene encodes CDR1 SGHAT and CDR2 FQNNGV. CDR3: CASSLGRINQPQHF. CDR3 DNA: TGTGCCAGCAGCCTCGGGAGGATCAATCAGCCCCAGCATTTT.

CDR3 sequence (DNA): TGTGCCAGCTCACCCCGAGAGAATTCACCCCTCCACTTT. Translation: CASSPRENSPLHF. The rearrangement links TRBV18 to TRBJ1-6, with unresolved D. This CDR3 comprises 13 residues. From germline, CDR1 is KGHSH and CDR2 LQKENI. V lost 3 bases to trimming and J lost 7 bases, with 7 bases between them.

A single count supports this clone. The chain recombines TRBV11-2 with TRBJ1-2; D is possibly TRBD1 (5 bases). Trimming stripped 6 bases from V and 8 bases from J, with 13 bases between. Germline loops: CDR1 SGHAT, CDR2 FQNNGV. CDR3 length equals 12 residues. The CDR3 is CASREGPMGYTF. DNA for the CDR3: TGTGCCAGCAGGGAGGGGCCCATGGGCTACACCTTC.

J is TRBJ2-5 and V is TRBV30, with a weak D call TRBD1 (5 bases). This CDR3 is built from 12 residues. Germline values: CDR1 GTSNPN, CDR2 SVGIG (reference sequence). Between the trimmed V and J ends, which lost 2 bases and 5 bases, there was a span of 9 bases. CDR3 DNA sequence: TGTGCCTGGAGTCCAAACAGGGAGACCCAGTACTTC. This sequence encodes CAWSPNRETQYF.

The chain combines TRBV9 with TRBJ2-2; 12 bases map to TRBD1. This CDR3 is 20 amino acids long. CDR1 SGDLS and CDR2 YYNGEE come from the germline V gene. V lost 4 bases, J lost 4 bases, and 17 bases stayed unmatched. CDR3 protein: CASSTRDRGREGSTTGELFF. In DNA form, the CDR3 reads TGTGCCAGCAGCACCCGGGACAGGGGGCGAGAAGGATCGACCACCGGGGAGCTGTTTTTT.

The chain joins TRBV27 to TRBJ1-4, with a possible D match to TRBD1 (6 bases). The CDR3 extends over 17 amino acids. V lost 5 bases and J lost 5, with 21 bases in between. CDR1 and CDR2 from the germline V gene are MNHEY and SMNVEV (reference sequence). The CDR3 is CASSPTGGSGLNEKLFF. CDR3 DNA: TGTGCCAGCAGTCCCACGGGGGGCTCCGGCCTGAATGAAAAACTGTTTTTT. Together with reference TRBV27 and TRBJ1-4, the CDR3 gives the full variable domain: EAQVTQNPRYLITVTGKKLTVTCSQNMNHEYMSWYRQDPGLGLRQIYYSMNVEVTDKGDVPEGYKVSRKEKRNFPLILESPSPNQTSLYFCASSPTGGSGLNEKLFFGSGTQLSVL.

The chain has TRBV30 and TRBJ1-2, with D uncertain. Trimming removed 5 bases from V and 2 bases from J, with 12 bases in between. The CDR3 length is 13 residues. Germline lookup yields CDR1 GTSNPN and CDR2 SVGIG (reference sequence). CDR3 region: CAWLRTPNYGYTF. The CDR3 nucleotides read TGTGCCTGGCTAAGGACCCCGAACTATGGCTACACCTTC.

On this clone itself: Being one base from a much bigger clone, this may be a read error. V and J are TRBV7-9 and TRBJ2-5; D is unclear. Germline V CDR1 and CDR2: SEHNR, FQNEAQ (reference sequence). The ends were cut back, 5 bases at V and 2 bases at J, with 3 bases in the middle. The CDR3 consists of 11 residues. The CDR3 here is CASSIQETQYF. CDR3 DNA sequence: TGTGCCAGCAGCATACAAGAGACCCAGTACTTC.

This rearrangement joins TRBV6-1 to TRBJ1-1; maybe TRBD1 (5 bases). This CDR3 is 14 amino acids long. CDR1 and CDR2 from the germline V gene are MNHNS and SASEGT. Trimming took 3 bases from V and 1 from J, leaving 9 bases between them. CDR3 bases: TGTGCCAGCAGTGACGGGACGGCGAACACTGAAGCTTTCTTT. Its protein is CASSDGTANTEAFF.

The sample holds a few counts of this clone. The V gene is TRBV28, the J gene TRBJ2-7; D could derive from TRBD1 or TRBD2 (5 bases each). V lost 5 bases, J lost 4 bases, and 24 bases lay in between. CDR3 length: 17 amino acids. Per germline, CDR1 MDHEN and CDR2 SYDVKM. CDR3 DNA: TGTGCCAGCAGTCCCACTGACAGCCCCGGACTTTCATACGAGCAGTACTTC. Translated: CASSPTDSPGLSYEQYF. The full variable domain, with the rest looked up from reference TRBV28 and TRBJ2-7, is DVKVTQSSRYLVKRTGEKVFLECVQDMDHENMFWYRQDPGLGLRLIYFSYDVKMKEKGDIPEGYSVSREKKERFSLILESASTNQTSMYLCASSPTDSPGLSYEQYFGPGTRLTVT.

The chain links TRBV12-5 to TRBJ1-1; no reliable D call. Between the trimmed V and J ends, which lost 8 bases and 0 bases, there was a span of 10 bases. Germline CDR1 and CDR2: LGHNT and FRNRAP. The CDR3 sequence is 13 residues long. CDR3 region: CASTGTMNTEAFF. The CDR3 region has the DNA TGTGCTAGTACGGGAACCATGAACACTGAAGCTTTCTTT.